The T cell receptor beta chain under discussion was sequenced for a study of regulatory T cells in long-lasting Graves disease. Whole-study context: Antithyroid drug use was under 3 months in newly diagnosed Graves' patients.

Time point meaning: newly diagnosed GD, antithyroid drugs for less than 3 months. The TCR library was prepared using RNA isolated from PBMCs. Study results and caveats: Persistent-disease Graves' patients showed less TCR diversity than new cases.

There are many counts of this clonotype. What it recognizes is unknown. Researchers made TCR beta libraries by using iRepertoire HTBI primers and running Arm-PCR on CDR3 regions. TCRdb re-analysed the multiplex PCR reads in MiXCR, keeping a single row per CDR3 protein. The profile shows 360,000 or so distinct CDR3 sequences, around 15% of them singletons. With 4 bases clipped from V and 0 bases from J, the junction kept 3 bases outside the gene matches. The CDR3 has 15 residues. Per the germline V gene, CDR1 is PRHDT and CDR2 is FYEKMQ (reference sequence). These data were likewise used in another study, on T cells in Graves' hyperthyroidism and ophthalmopathy. According to that study: Carried out on the TCR CDR3, a first-round RT-PCR used the HTBI primer set. Blood also showed most of the thyroid clonotypes that were expanded above 0.001.

The rearrangement joins TRBV13 to TRBJ2-5, with 9 bases matching TRBD1. The specimen was peripheral blood mononuclear cells (PBMCs), collected at new diagnosis, from a patient treated with antithyroid drugs. The sequence was obtained from a woman aged 18-29 years with Graves disease. CDR3 in amino acids: CASSSDRGYQETQYF. CDR3 in DNA: TGTGCCAGCAGCTCAGACAGGGGGTACCAAGAGACCCAGTACTTC.